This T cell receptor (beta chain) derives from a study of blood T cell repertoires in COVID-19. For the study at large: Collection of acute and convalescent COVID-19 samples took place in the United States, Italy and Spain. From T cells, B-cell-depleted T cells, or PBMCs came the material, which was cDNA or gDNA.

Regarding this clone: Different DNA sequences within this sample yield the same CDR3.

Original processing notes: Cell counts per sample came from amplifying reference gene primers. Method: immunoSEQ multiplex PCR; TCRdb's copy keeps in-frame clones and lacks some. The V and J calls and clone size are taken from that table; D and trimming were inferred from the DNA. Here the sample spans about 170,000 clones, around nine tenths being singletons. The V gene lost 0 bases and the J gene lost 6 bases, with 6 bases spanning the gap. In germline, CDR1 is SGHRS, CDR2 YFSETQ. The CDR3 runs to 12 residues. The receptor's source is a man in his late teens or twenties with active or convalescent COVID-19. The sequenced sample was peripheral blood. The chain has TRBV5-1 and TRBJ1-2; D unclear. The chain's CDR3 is CASSLDADGYTF. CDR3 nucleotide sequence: TGCGCCAGCAGCTTGGATGCGGATGGCTACACCTTC.